Below are 10 T cell receptor beta chains sequenced from a single sample in a study of shared clonotypes between healthy human individuals. Only CD45RO-negative cells positively selected for CCR7 counted as naive CD8 cells, so terminally differentiated effector memory CD45RA+ cells were excluded. Data came from immunoSEQ multiplex PCR; TCRdb stores just in-frame clones and leaves some out. The table has 550,000 to 600,000 clones, 95% to 98% seen once. Material for sequencing was naive CD8+ T cells sorted from blood. The receptor source for this set is a man aged 25 to 40 in good health.

This clone has a single count. The chain combines TRBV7-9 with TRBJ2-5; 7 bases match TRBD1. The CDR3 has 16 amino acids. Trimming took 5 bases from V and 2 from J; bases not matched to a gene: 11. CDR1 and CDR2 from the germline V gene are SEHNR and FQNEAQ (reference sequence). CDR3 sequence: CASSPRTGDAQETQYF. The CDR3 DNA sequence: TGTGCCAGCAGCCCAAGGACAGGCGACGCACAAGAGACCCAGTACTTC.

This sequence joins TRBV29-1 and TRBJ2-1; 11 bases map to TRBD2. The length of the CDR3 is 15 residues. Germline V CDR1 and CDR2: SQVTM, ANQGSEA. V lost 6 bases and J lost 8; bases outside the gene matches: 12. This CDR3 reads CSVLSVAGGRHEQFF. In nucleotides, the CDR3 is TGCAGCGTACTTTCTGTAGCGGGAGGGAGGCATGAGCAGTTCTTC.

The gene calls are TRBV11-1 and TRBJ2-7; no definite D call. Germline V gives CDR1 SGHAT, CDR2 FQDESV (reference sequence). Between the trimmed V and J ends, which lost 4 bases and 2 bases, there was a span of 9 bases. This CDR3 is 13 amino acids long. The CDR3 nucleotides are TGTGCCAGCAGCTCCGGTTTTCCCTACGAGCAGTACTTC. Encoded protein: CASSSGFPYEQYF.

This clone was observed once. This chain links TRBV19 with TRBJ2-7, with TRBD2 as a possible D gene (5 bases). The V end lost 9 bases, the J end lost 4 bases, and 7 bases lay between the germline ends. CDR3 size: 10 residues. Germline assignment: CDR1 LNHDA and CDR2 SQIVND (reference sequence). The CDR3 DNA sequence: TGTGCCAGCGGGGAATACGAGCAGTACTTC. Protein sequence: CASGEYEQYF.

The chain carries TRBV7-9 and TRBJ2-1, with D perhaps given as TRBD1 or TRBD2 (5 bases each). CDR3 length: 14 amino acids. Germline values: CDR1 SEHNR, CDR2 FQNEAQ (reference sequence). V was pared by 6 bases and J by 8 bases, with 17 bases between. CDR3 DNA sequence: TGTGCCAGCAGTACATCACACCGGGACGATGAGCAGTTCTTC. Protein sequence: CASSTSHRDDEQFF.

J is TRBJ2-7 and V is TRBV7-4; unclear D gene. The CDR3 covers 12 residues. The germline V and J ends were trimmed by 7 bases and 2 bases, with 9 bases remaining between them. The germline V gene has CDR1 SGHVT and CDR2 SQSDAQ. CDR3 nucleotide sequence: TGTGCCAGCACCATAACCCCCTACGAGCAGTACTTC. It translates to CASTITPYEQYF.

On this clone: The same CDR3 also results from other DNA sequences found in this sample. V and J are TRBV18 and TRBJ1-1; D gene ambiguous. Deletions cut 3 bases from V and 4 bases from J, with 6 bases between. There are 12 residues in the CDR3. CDR1 KGHSH and CDR2 LQKENI come from the germline V gene. The chain's CDR3 is CASSPPGTEAFF. CDR3 sequence (DNA): TGTGCCAGCTCACCGCCGGGCACTGAAGCTTTCTTT.

This chain joins TRBV27 and TRBJ1-2; D remains unclear. Germline loops: CDR1 MNHEY, CDR2 SMNVEV (reference sequence). This CDR3 region has 20 residues. V was clipped by 0 bases and J by 4 bases, with 27 bases between them. The CDR3 reads CASSLSFSQTAPVHGYGYTF. The DNA of the CDR3 is TGTGCCAGCAGTTTATCGTTCTCTCAGACCGCTCCCGTCCATGGCTATGGCTACACCTTC.

The chain recombines TRBV6-1 with TRBJ2-7; D is perhaps TRBD2 (5 bases). The CDR3 consists of 13 residues. The germline V and J ends were trimmed by 7 bases and 0 bases, with 10 bases remaining between them. CDR1 is MNHNS and CDR2 is SASEGT in the germline V gene. The CDR3 spells CASTSPFSYEQYF. The CDR3 DNA follows: TGTGCCAGCACTAGCCCCTTCTCCTACGAGCAGTACTTC.

This clone was recorded only once. The V call is TRBV19, the J call TRBJ1-2; D perhaps matches TRBD1 (6 bases). The CDR3 spans 13 residues. Trimming took 6 bases from V and 4 from J, leaving 12 bases between them. Germline V CDR1 and CDR2: LNHDA, SQIVND (reference sequence). As DNA, the CDR3 is TGTGCCAGTAGGGACAGTTCTAGCTATGGCTACACCTTC. This encodes CASRDSSSYGYTF.